Listed here are 7 T cell receptor beta chains from one sample, sequenced in a study of T-cell memory formation after mild COVID-19. TCRdb recomputed calls from the 5' RACE reads with MiXCR, one row per CDR3 protein. The sample lists more than 450,000 distinct CDR3 sequences; about a sixth were seen once. The sequencing input was PBMCs or a T cell subset sorted from them (not recorded which). Receptors were obtained from an adult woman who had mild COVID-19 (a few samples of this study predate the infection). Cell type and time point are not known.

This clonotype was seen many times. This rearrangement joins TRBV3-1 to TRBJ2-5; TRBD2 might be the D (6 bases). Trimming stripped 4 bases from V and 0 bases from J, with 9 bases between. In germline, CDR1 is LGHDT, CDR2 YNNKEL (reference sequence). The CDR3 is 14 residues long. CDR3 nucleotide sequence: TGTGCCAGCAGCCCCCGGGACTACCAAGAGACCCAGTACTTC. Its translation is CASSPRDYQETQYF.

This clonotype was counted at least ten times. The chain recombines TRBV5-4 with TRBJ2-2; TRBD1 or TRBD2 may be the D gene (6 bases each). This CDR3 has 17 residues. The germline gives CDR1 SGHNT, CDR2 YYREEE (reference sequence). Trimming took 0 bases from V and 0 from J, leaving 12 bases between them. The CDR3 loop is CASSLGGANANTGELFF. The CDR3 coding sequence is TGTGCCAGCAGCTTGGGGGGGGCAAACGCGAACACCGGGGAGCTGTTTTTT.

The chain recombines TRBV7-3 with TRBJ2-3, with D possibly being TRBD1 (6 bases). The CDR3 is 15 amino acids. Germline V gene data show CDR1 as SGHTA and CDR2 as FQGTGA. Deletions cut 1 base from V and 5 bases from J, with 13 bases between. This CDR3 is CASSLSRTGIDTQYF. The CDR3 DNA reads TGTGCCAGCAGCTTAAGTAGAACAGGGATAGATACGCAGTATTTT.

V and J are TRBV4-1 and TRBJ2-7; D could derive from TRBD1 or TRBD2 (5 bases each). The CDR3 has 14 residues. V lost 1 base and J lost 1, with 8 bases in between. Germline assignment: CDR1 MGHRA and CDR2 YSYEKL. CDR3 sequence reads: CASSQGDGSYEQYF. For the CDR3, the DNA is TGCGCCAGCAGCCAAGGGGACGGGTCCTACGAGCAGTACTTC.

The chain joins TRBV15 to TRBJ2-1, with 12 bases that match TRBD2. This CDR3 has 16 residues. After removal of 6 bases from V and 2 bases from J, the junction contained 5 bases not matched to a gene. CDR1 and CDR2 from the germline V gene are LNHNV and YYDKDF (reference sequence). CDR3 amino acids: CATSVLAGGAYNEQFF. CDR3 in DNA: TGTGCCACCAGTGTACTAGCGGGGGGAGCCTACAATGAGCAGTTCTTC.

This clonotype occurred a few times. The chain combines TRBV7-2 with TRBJ2-7; 8 nucleotides agree with TRBD1. Trimming removed 5 bases from V and 3 bases from J; junction bases left unmatched: 12. The CDR3 runs to 16 residues. Germline V gives CDR1 SGHTA, CDR2 FQGNSA. CDR3 coding DNA: TGTGCCAGCAGCCCTGCAGGGGGGACAGGCCACTACGAGCAGTACTTC. This codes for CASSPAGGTGHYEQYF.

This clonotype has more than one count but fewer than ten. The chain links TRBV24-1 to TRBJ2-3; D unclear. Germline values: CDR1 KGHDR, CDR2 SFDVKD. This CDR3 is built from 14 residues. Trimming removed 3 bases from V and 8 bases from J, with 14 bases in between. CDR3 bases: TGTGCCACCAGTGATGGGTCCCATCTAAGTACGCAGTATTTT. Encoded protein: CATSDGSHLSTQYF.